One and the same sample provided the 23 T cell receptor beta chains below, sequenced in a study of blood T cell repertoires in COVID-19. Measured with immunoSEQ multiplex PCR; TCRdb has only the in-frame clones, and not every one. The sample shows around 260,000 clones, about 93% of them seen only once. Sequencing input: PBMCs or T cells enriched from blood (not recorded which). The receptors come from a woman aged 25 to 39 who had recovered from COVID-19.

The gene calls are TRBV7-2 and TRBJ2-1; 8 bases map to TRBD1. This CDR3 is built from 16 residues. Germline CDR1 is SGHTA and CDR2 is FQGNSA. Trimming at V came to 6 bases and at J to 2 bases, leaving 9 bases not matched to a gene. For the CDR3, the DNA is TGTGCCAGCAGTTCTCAGGGGGCGCGAGCCTACAATGAGCAGTTCTTC. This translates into CASSSQGARAYNEQFF.

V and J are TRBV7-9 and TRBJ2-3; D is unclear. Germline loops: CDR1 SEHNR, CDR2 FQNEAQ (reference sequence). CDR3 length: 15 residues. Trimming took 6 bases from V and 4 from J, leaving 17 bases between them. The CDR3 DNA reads TGTGCCAGCAGTCCCGGCGGTTTGCTCTCAGATACGCAGTATTTT. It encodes CASSPGGLLSDTQYF. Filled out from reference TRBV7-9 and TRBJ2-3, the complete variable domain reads DTGVSQNPRHKITKRGQNVTFRCDPISEHNRLYWYRQTLGQGPEFLTYFQNEAQLEKSRLLSDRFSAERPKGSFSTLEIQRTEQGDSAMYLCASSPGGLLSDTQYFGPGTRLTVL.

The CDR3 reads CASSEGRGSGELFF. In DNA, the CDR3 is TGTGCCAGCAGTGAGGGGAGGGGTAGCGGGGAGCTGTTTTTT. The J gene is TRBJ2-2, the V gene TRBV2; TRBD2 matches at 7 bases. Trimming at V came to 3 bases and at J to 7 bases, leaving 5 bases not matched to a gene. Germline-derived CDR1 and CDR2 are SNHLY and FYNNEI. The CDR3 contains 14 residues.

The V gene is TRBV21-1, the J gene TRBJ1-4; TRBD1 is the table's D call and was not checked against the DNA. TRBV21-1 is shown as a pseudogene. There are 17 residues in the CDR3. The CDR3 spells CASNITGQGATNEKLFF. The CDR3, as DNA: TGTGCCAGCAATATTACGGGACAGGGGGCAACTAATGAAAAACTGTTTTTT.

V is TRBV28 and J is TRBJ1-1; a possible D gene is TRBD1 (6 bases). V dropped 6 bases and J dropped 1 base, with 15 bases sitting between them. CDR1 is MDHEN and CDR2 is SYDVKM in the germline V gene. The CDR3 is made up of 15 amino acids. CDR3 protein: CASRSTLGQNTEAFF. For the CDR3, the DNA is TGTGCCAGCAGGTCTACACTGGGACAGAACACTGAAGCTTTCTTT. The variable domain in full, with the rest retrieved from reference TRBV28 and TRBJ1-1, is DVKVTQSSRYLVKRTGEKVFLECVQDMDHENMFWYRQDPGLGLRLIYFSYDVKMKEKGDIPEGYSVSREKKERFSLILESASTNQTSMYLCASRSTLGQNTEAFFGQGTRLTVV.

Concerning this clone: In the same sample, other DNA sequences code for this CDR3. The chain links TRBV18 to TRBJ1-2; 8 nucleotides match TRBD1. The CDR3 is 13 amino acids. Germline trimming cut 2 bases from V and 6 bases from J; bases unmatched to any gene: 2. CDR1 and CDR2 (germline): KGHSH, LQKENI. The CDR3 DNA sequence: TGTGCCAGCTCACCAGGACAGGGTGATGGCTACACCTTC. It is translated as CASSPGQGDGYTF.

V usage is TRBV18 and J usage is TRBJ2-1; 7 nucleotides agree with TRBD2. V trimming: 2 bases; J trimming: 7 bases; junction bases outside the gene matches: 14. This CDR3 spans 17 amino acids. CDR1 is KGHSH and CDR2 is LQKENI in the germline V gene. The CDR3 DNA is TGTGCCAGCTCACCAGCCTACGGGGGAGGGCCACGGAATGAGCAGTTCTTC. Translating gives CASSPAYGGGPRNEQFF.

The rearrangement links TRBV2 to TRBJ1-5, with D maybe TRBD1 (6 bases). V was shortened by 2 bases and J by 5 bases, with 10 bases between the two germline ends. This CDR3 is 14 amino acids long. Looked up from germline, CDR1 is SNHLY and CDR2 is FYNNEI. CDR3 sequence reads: CASSETGWYQPQHF. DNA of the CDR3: TGTGCCAGCAGTGAAACAGGGTGGTATCAGCCCCAGCATTTT.

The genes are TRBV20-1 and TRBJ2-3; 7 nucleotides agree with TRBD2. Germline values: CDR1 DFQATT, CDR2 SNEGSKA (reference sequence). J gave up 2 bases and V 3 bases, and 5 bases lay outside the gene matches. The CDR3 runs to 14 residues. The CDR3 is CSASPSGLTDTQYF. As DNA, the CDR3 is TGCAGTGCTAGTCCTAGCGGTCTCACAGATACGCAGTATTTT.

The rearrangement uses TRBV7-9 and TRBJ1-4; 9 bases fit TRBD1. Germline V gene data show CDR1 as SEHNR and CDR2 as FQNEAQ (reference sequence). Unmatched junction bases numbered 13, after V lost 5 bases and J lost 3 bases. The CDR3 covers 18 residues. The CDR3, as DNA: TGTGCCAGCAGCAGATTTACAGGGGGCATGGGAGCTAATGAAAAACTGTTTTTT. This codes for CASSRFTGGMGANEKLFF.

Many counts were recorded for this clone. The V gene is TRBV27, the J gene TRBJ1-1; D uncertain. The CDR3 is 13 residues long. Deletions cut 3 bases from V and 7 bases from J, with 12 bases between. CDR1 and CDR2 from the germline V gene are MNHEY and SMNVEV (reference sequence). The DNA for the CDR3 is TGTGCCAGCAGTTTCCCCGGGAGTCTTGAAGCTTTCTTT. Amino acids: CASSFPGSLEAFF.

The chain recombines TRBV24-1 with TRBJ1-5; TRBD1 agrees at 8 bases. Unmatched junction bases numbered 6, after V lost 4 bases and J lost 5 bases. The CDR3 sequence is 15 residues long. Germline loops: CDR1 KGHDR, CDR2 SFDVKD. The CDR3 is CATSEPDRGHQPQHF. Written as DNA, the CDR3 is TGTGCCACCAGTGAGCCAGACAGGGGTCATCAGCCCCAGCATTTT.

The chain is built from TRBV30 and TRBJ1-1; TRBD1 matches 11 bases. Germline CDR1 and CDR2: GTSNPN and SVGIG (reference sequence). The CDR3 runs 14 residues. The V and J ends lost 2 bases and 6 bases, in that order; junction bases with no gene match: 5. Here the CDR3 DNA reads TGTGCCTGGAGTACGGACAGGGGGCTGGCTGAAGCTTTCTTT. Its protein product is CAWSTDRGLAEAFF.

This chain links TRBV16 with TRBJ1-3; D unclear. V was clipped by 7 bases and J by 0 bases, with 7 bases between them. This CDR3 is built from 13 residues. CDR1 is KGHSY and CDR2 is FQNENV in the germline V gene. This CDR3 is CASTLSSGNTIYF. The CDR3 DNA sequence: TGTGCCAGCACCCTAAGCTCTGGAAACACCATATATTTT.

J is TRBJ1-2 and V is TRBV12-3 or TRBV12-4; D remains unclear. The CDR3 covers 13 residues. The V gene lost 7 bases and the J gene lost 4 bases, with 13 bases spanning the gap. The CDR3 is CASNEVGGYGYTF. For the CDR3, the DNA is TGTGCCAGCAATGAGGTGGGAGGCTATGGCTACACCTTC.

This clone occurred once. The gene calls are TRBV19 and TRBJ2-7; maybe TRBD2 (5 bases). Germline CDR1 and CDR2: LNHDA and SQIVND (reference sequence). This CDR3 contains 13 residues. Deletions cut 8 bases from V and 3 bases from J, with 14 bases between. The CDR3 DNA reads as TGTGCCAGTTCAGAGGGTATCGTCTACGAGCAGTACTTC. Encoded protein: CASSEGIVYEQYF.

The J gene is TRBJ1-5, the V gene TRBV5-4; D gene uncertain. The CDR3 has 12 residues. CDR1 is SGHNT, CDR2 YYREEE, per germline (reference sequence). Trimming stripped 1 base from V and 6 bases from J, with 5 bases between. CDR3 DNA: TGTGCCAGCAGCTTGCTCGGTCAGCCCCAGCATTTT. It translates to CASSLLGQPQHF.

For the CDR3, the DNA is TGTGCCAGCAGTTACACTAGCGGGCAAACAGATACGCAGTATTTT. It encodes CASSYTSGQTDTQYF. The chain is built from TRBV6-5 and TRBJ2-3, with 9 bases identical to TRBD2. This CDR3 region has 15 residues. The V gene's germline CDR1 is MNHEY and CDR2 SVGAGI. Trimming at V came to 2 bases and at J to 3 bases, leaving 3 bases not matched to a gene.

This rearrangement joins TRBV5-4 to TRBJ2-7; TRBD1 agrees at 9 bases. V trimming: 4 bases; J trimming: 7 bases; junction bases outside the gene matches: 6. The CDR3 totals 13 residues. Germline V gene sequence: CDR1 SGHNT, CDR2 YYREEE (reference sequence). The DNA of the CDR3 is TGTGCCAGCAGCCAGGACAGGGGAAGAGAGCAGTACTTC. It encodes CASSQDRGREQYF.

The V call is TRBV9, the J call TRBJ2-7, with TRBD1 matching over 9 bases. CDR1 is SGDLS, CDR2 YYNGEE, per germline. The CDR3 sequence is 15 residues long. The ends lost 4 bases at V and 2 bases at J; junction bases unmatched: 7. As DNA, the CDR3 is TGTGCCAGCAGCCACAACAGGGGGCCCGCCTACGAGCAGTACTTC. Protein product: CASSHNRGPAYEQYF.

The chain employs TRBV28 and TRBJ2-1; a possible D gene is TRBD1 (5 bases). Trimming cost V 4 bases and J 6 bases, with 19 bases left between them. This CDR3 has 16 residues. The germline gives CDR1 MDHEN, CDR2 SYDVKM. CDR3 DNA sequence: TGTGCCAGCAGTTCAACAGGAGCCCAATGGGCCAATGAGCAGTTCTTC. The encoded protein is CASSSTGAQWANEQFF.

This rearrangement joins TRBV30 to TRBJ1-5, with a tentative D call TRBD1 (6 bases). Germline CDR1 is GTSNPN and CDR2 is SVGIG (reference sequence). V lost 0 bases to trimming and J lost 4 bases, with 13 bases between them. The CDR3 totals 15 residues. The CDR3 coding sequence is TGTGCCTGGAGTGTACAACAGGGTCCAAATCAGCCCCAGCATTTT. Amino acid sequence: CAWSVQQGPNQPQHF. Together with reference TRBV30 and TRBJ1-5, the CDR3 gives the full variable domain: SQTIHQWPATLVQPVGSPLSLECTVEGTSNPNLYWYRQAAGRGLQLLFYSVGIGQISSEVPQNLSASRPQDRQFILSSKKLLLSDSGFYLCAWSVQQGPNQPQHFGDGTRLSIL.

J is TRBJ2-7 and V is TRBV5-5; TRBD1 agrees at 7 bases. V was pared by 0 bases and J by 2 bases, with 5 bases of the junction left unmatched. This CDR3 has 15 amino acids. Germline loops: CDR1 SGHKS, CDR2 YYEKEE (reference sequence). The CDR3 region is CASSLGDSTTYEQYF. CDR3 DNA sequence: TGTGCCAGCAGCTTGGGGGACAGTACTACCTACGAGCAGTACTTC.